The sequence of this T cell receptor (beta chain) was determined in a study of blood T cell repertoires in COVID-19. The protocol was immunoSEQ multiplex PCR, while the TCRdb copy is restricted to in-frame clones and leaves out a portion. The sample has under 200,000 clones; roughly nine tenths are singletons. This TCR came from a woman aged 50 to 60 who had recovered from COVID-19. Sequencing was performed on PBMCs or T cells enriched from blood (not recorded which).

CDR3 nucleotide sequence: TGTGCCAGTAGTATAGGTGGAGCCACACATCCGAAGAACACTGAAGCTTTCTTT. It encodes CASSIGGATHPKNTEAFF. The chain recombines TRBV19 with TRBJ1-1; D call uncertain. Germline CDR1 is LNHDA and CDR2 is SQIVND (reference sequence). Trimming removed 1 base at V and 1 base at J, with 19 bases between. The CDR3 contains 18 residues.